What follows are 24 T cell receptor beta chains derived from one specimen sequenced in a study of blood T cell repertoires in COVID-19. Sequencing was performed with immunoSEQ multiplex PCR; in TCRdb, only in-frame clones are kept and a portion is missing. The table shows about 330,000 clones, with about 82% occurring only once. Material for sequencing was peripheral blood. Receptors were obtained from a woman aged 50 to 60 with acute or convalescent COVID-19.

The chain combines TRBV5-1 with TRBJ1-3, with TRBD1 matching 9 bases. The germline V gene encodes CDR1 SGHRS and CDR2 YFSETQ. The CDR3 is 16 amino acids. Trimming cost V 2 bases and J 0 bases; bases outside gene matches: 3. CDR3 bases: TGCGCCAGCAGCTTAGGACAGGGGTACTCTGGAAACACCATATATTTT. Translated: CASSLGQGYSGNTIYF.

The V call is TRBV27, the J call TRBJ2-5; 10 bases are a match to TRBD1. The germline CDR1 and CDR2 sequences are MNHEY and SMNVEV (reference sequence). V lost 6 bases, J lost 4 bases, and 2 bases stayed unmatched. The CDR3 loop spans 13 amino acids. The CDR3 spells CASRRTGGETQYF. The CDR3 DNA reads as TGTGCCAGCAGAAGGACAGGGGGAGAGACCCAGTACTTC.

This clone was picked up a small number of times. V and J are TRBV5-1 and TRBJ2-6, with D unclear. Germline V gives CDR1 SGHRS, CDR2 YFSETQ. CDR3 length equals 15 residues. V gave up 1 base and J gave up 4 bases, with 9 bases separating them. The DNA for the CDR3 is TGCGCCAGCAGCTTGATCGGGTACGGGGCCAACGTCCTGACTTTC. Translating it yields CASSLIGYGANVLTF.

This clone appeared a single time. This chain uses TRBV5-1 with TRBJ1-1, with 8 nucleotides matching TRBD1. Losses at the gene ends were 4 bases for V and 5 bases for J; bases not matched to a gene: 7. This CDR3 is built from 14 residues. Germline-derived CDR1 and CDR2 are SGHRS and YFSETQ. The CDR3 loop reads CASSRQGAGTEAFF. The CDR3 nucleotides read TGCGCCAGCAGCCGTCAGGGGGCGGGAACTGAAGCTTTCTTT.

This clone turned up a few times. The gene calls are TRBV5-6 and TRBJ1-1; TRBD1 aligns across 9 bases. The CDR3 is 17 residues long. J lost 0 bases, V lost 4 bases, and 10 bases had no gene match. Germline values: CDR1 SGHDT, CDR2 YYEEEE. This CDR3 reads CASSPGTGYDMNTEAFF. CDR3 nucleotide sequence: TGTGCCAGCAGCCCGGGGACAGGGTACGACATGAACACTGAAGCTTTCTTT.

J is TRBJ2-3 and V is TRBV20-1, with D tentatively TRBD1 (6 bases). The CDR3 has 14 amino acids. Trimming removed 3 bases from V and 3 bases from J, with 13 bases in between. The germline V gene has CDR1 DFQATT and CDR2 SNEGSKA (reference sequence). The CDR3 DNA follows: TGCAGTGCTAGTGATAATAGGGGGACAGATACGCAGTATTTT. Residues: CSASDNRGTDTQYF.

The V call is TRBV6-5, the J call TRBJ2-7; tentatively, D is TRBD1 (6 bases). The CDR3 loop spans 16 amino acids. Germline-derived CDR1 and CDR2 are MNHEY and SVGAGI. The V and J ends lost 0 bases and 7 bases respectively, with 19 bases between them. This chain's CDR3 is CASSYSGKLYRGEQYF. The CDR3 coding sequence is TGTGCCAGCAGTTACTCCGGGAAACTCTATAGGGGGGAGCAGTACTTC.

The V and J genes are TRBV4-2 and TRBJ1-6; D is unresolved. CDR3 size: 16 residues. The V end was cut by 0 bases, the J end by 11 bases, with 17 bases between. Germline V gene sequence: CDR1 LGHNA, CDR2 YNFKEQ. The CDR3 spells CASSQDPAALDPPLHF. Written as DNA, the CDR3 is TGTGCCAGCAGCCAAGATCCGGCAGCGTTAGACCCACCCCTCCACTTT.

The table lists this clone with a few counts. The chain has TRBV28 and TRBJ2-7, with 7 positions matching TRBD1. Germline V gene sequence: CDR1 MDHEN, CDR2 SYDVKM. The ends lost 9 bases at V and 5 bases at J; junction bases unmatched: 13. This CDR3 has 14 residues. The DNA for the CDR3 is TGTGCCAGGGCCGACAGGGAACGCGTTCACGAGCAGTACTTC. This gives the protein CARADRERVHEQYF.

The CDR3 DNA follows: TGCGCCAGCAGCTCGCGGGACGGCGCCGGGGAGCTGTTTTTT. This translates into CASSSRDGAGELFF. The chain links TRBV5-1 to TRBJ2-2, with TRBD2 as a possible D gene (6 bases). The CDR3 length is 14 residues. The V gene lost 3 bases and the J gene lost 6 bases, with 12 bases spanning the gap. Germline V gives CDR1 SGHRS, CDR2 YFSETQ.

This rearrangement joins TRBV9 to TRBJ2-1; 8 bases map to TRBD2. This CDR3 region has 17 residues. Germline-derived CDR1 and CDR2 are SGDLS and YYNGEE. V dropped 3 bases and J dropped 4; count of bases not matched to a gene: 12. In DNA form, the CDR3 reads TGTGCCAGCAGCGCCACCGCGGGGGGATTCGGGTACAATGAGCAGTTCTTC. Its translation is CASSATAGGFGYNEQFF.

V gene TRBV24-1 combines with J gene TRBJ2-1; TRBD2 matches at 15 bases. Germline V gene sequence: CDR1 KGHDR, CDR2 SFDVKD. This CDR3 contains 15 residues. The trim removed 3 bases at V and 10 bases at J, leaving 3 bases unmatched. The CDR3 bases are TGTGCCACCAGTGATGCCGGGACTAGCGGGAGGGAGCAGTTCTTC. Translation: CATSDAGTSGREQFF.

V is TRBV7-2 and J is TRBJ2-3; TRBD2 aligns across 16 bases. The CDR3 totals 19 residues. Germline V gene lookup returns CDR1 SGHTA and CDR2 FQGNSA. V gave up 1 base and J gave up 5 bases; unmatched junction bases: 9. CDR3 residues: CASSLGPGLAGGPRDTQYF. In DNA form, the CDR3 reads TGTGCCAGCAGCTTAGGTCCGGGACTAGCGGGAGGGCCCAGAGATACGCAGTATTTT.

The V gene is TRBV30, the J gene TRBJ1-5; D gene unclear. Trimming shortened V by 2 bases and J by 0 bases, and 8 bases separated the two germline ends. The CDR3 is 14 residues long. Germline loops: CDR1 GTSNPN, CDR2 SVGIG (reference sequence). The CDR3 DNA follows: TGTGCCTGGAGTCCGGGGAATAGCAATCAGCCCCAGCATTTT. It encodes CAWSPGNSNQPQHF. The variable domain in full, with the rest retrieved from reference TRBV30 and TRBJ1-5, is SQTIHQWPATLVQPVGSPLSLECTVEGTSNPNLYWYRQAAGRGLQLLFYSVGIGQISSEVPQNLSASRPQDRQFILSSKKLLLSDSGFYLCAWSPGNSNQPQHFGDGTRLSIL.

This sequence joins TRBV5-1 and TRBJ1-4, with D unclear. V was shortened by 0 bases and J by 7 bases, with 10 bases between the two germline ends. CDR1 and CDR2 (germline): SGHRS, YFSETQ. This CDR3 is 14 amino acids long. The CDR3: CASSLVAPSEKLFF. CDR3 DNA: TGCGCCAGCAGCTTGGTCGCACCTAGTGAAAAACTGTTTTTT.

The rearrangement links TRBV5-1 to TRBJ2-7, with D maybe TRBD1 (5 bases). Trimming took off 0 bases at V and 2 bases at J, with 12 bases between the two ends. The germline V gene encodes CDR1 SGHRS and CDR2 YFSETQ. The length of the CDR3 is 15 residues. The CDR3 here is CASSLVARGTYEQYF. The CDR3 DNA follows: TGCGCCAGCAGCTTGGTAGCTAGGGGTACCTACGAGCAGTACTTC.

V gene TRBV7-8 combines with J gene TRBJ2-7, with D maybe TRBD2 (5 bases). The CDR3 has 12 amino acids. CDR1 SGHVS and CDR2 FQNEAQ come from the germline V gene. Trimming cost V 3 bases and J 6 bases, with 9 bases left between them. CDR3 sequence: CASSFSGFEQYF. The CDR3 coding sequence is TGTGCCAGCAGCTTTTCGGGGTTCGAGCAGTACTTC.

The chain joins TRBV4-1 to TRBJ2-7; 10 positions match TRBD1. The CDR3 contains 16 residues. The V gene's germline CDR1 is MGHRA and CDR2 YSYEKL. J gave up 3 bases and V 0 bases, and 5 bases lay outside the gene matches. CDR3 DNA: TGCGCCAGCAGCCAAGAAGCCGGGACAGGGGTCTACGAGCAGTACTTC. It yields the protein CASSQEAGTGVYEQYF.

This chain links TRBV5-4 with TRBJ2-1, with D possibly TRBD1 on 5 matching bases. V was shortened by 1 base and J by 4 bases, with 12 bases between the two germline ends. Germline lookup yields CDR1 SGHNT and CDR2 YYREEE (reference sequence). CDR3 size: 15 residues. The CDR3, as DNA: TGTGCCAGCAGCTTGTGGCAGGGAAGGTACAATGAGCAGTTCTTC. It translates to CASSLWQGRYNEQFF.

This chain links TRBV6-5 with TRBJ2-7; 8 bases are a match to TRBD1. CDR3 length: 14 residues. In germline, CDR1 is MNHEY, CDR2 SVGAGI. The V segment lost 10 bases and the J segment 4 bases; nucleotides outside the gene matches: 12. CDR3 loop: CANGDRGVGYEQYF. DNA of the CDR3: TGTGCCAACGGAGACAGGGGCGTAGGATACGAGCAGTACTTC.

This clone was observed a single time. CDR3 protein: CASSLDLFTASYNEQFF. As DNA, the CDR3 is TGTGCCAGCAGCTTAGATCTGTTTACAGCCTCCTACAATGAGCAGTTCTTC. V and J are TRBV11-2 and TRBJ2-1; no clear D gene. The CDR3 has 17 residues. Germline V CDR1 and CDR2: SGHAT, FQNNGV. The ends were cut back, 0 bases at V and 0 bases at J, with 12 bases in the middle.

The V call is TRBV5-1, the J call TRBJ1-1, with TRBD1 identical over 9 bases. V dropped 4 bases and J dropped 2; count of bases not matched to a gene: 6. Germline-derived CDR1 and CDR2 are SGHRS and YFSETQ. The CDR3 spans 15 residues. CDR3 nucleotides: TGCGCCAGCAGCGTTCGGGACAGGGCTAACACTGAAGCTTTCTTT. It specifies CASSVRDRANTEAFF. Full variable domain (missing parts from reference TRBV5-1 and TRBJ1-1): KAGVTQTPRYLIKTRGQQVTLSCSPISGHRSVSWYQQTPGQGLQFLFEYFSETQRNKGNFPGRFSGRQFSNSRSEMNVSTLELGDSALYLCASSVRDRANTEAFFGQGTRLTVV.

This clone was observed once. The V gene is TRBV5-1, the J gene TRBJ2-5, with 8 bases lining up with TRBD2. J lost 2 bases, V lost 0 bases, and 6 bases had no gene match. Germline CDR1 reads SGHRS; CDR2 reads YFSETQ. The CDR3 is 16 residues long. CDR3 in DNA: TGCGCCAGCAGCTTGGTAGCCGGGGGGGCTCAAGAGACCCAGTACTTC. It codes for CASSLVAGGAQETQYF.

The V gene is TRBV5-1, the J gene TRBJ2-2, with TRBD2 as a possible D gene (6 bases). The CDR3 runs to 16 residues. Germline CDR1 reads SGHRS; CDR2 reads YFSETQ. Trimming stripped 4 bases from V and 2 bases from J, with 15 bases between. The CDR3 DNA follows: TGCGCCAGCAGCCCCCCCCGCGGGGACAACACCGGGGAGCTGTTTTTT. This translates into CASSPPRGDNTGELFF.